This T cell receptor (beta chain) was identified in a study of control samples from healthy donors and cancer patients. Profiled with immunoSEQ multiplex PCR; TCRdb holds only in-frame clones, not every one. The repertoire has 200,000 to 250,000 clones, about 93% of them found once; the top ten carry 1.5%. Germline CDR1 is MRHNA and CDR2 is SNTAGT. This CDR3 has 15 amino acids. Trimming removed 9 bases from V and 2 bases from J; junction bases left unmatched: 10. The chain couples TRBV6-4 to TRBJ2-1, with 7 bases fitting TRBD2. The sequencing input was blood. The receptor's source is a man in his fifties in good health. The CDR3 DNA reads TGTGCCAGTACGGGAGGACGGGGGGCCTACAATGAGCAGTTCTTC. Its translation: CASTGGRGAYNEQFF.